This TCR beta chain was recovered during a study of T cell repertoires in cytomegalovirus infection. Overall study context: Indications of both CMV infection and matching HLA type were provided by public TCR beta signatures.

One entry per CDR3 protein, called by TCRdb with MiXCR from the reads. The table has 75,000 to 95,000 distinct CDR3 sequences, approximately 46% seen once. The germline CDR1 and CDR2 sequences are MNHEY and SMNVEV (reference sequence). This CDR3 has 13 amino acids. V shed 6 bases and J 8 bases; nucleotides not matched to a gene: 6. As for this clonotype: Its antigen is not known.

The chain employs TRBV27 and TRBJ2-1, with 8 nucleotides matching TRBD1. This clonotype was obtained from a human donor in good health (CMV status not recorded). Some clones in this sample may be carry-over from other donors' samples. The sequencing here drew on CD8+ T cells from cultured PBMCs, taken from culture after CMV antigen stimulation. The CDR3 sequence: CASSLRGQYEQFF. The CDR3 DNA sequence: TGTGCCAGCAGCCTCAGGGGGCAGTATGAGCAGTTCTTC.